This T cell receptor beta chain emerged from a study of cytomegalovirus exposure and HLA in healthy donors. Germline V gene data show CDR1 as SGHRS and CDR2 as YFSETQ. There are 17 residues in the CDR3. J gave up 3 bases and V 4 bases, and 14 bases lay outside the gene matches. This clone has a handful of counts. 60 Vbeta and 13 Jbeta primers were used in PCR. TCRdb keeps only in-frame clones here, not all; method: immunoSEQ multiplex PCR. The table includes roughly 190,000 clones, around 80% detected once. The sequenced sample was PBMCs. The source is a man in his late teens or twenties in good health and CMV-seronegative. The V gene is TRBV5-1, the J gene TRBJ2-3; 7 bases line up with TRBD2. CDR3 region: CASSPGAGNKKTDTQYF. The CDR3 nucleotides read TGCGCCAGCAGCCCCGGAGCGGGAAACAAAAAGACAGATACGCAGTATTTT.